The 19 T cell receptor beta chains presented below share a single source sample, sequenced in a study of T cells in Graves' hyperthyroidism and ophthalmopathy (dated by TCRdb to the late 2010s). The receptor library was made with multiplex PCR. Sequencing used an Illumina HiSeq 2000. The TCR beta CDR3 regions were amplified from RNA transcripts. For the first round of RT-PCR on the TCR CDR3, the HTBI primer set was used together with the Qiagen OneStep RT-PCR kit. TCRdb handled the public reads itself, with Q25 trimming in fastp and clone calling in MiXCR, and kept productive beta chains. A single entry per CDR3 protein holds the most common genes and DNA from its merged rows. The table for this sample lists roughly 630,000 distinct CDR3 sequences; approximately 15% of them were counted only once. Together, the top ten hold 7.3% of the sample. The sequenced sample consisted of blood. The receptors here all came from a young woman with Graves' hyperthyroidism.

The chain combines TRBV6-1 with TRBJ1-5; no reliable D call. This CDR3 contains 14 residues. The V gene lost 5 bases and the J gene lost 5 bases, with 13 bases spanning the gap. Germline CDR1 is MNHNS and CDR2 is SASEGT. The CDR3 sequence: CASSYLAGDQPQHF. The CDR3 bases are TGTGCCAGCAGTTATTTAGCGGGTGATCAGCCCCAGCATTTT.

This clonotype was detected many times. The chain recombines TRBV7-3 with TRBJ1-5, with a tentative D call TRBD1 (6 bases). There are 15 residues in the CDR3. Trimming removed 5 bases at V and 6 bases at J, with 17 bases between. Germline CDR1 is SGHTA and CDR2 is FQGTGA. CDR3 bases: TGTGCCAGCAGCCCACCGACAGGCCGGGGTCAGCCCCAGCATTTT. This sequence encodes CASSPPTGRGQPQHF.

This sequence joins TRBV9 and TRBJ1-6; D may be TRBD1 (6 bases). Trimming left V 3 bases short and J 0 bases short, with 13 bases between. Germline V gene sequence: CDR1 SGDLS, CDR2 YYNGEE. The CDR3 has 17 residues. CDR3 nucleotide sequence: TGTGCCAGCAGCGAGGGGGGAGGCAGCTCCTATAATTCACCCCTCCACTTT. The encoded protein is CASSEGGGSSYNSPLHF.

This clonotype was seen a handful of times. This chain joins TRBV20-1 and TRBJ1-6; no clear D. CDR3 length: 14 amino acids. The germline gives CDR1 DFQATT, CDR2 SNEGSKA (reference sequence). Trimming took 0 bases from V and 8 from J, leaving 11 bases between them. CDR3 DNA: TGCAGTGCTAGAGATTCGCGGGCTGATTCACCCCTCCACTTT. Translated, it gives CSARDSRADSPLHF.

Only a few counts were recorded for this clonotype. The gene calls are TRBV2 and TRBJ2-3; D is perhaps TRBD1 or TRBD2 (5 bases each). The CDR3 has 14 residues. The V end lost 7 bases, the J end lost 2 bases, and 13 bases lay between the germline ends. CDR1 SNHLY and CDR2 FYNNEI come from the germline V gene. CDR3 bases: TGTGCCAGCAAACCGGGGCCGTACACAGATACGCAGTATTTT. This translates into CASKPGPYTDTQYF.

The CDR3 DNA sequence: TGTGCCATCAGTGTCGCAGCCCCCACAGATACGCAGTATTTT. This gives the protein CAISVAAPTDTQYF. The gene calls are TRBV10-3 and TRBJ2-3; D call uncertain. CDR1 and CDR2 from the germline V gene are ENHRY and SYGVKD. The CDR3 has 14 amino acids. V was shortened by 4 bases and J by 2 bases, with 10 bases between the two germline ends.

The gene calls are TRBV5-1 and TRBJ1-2, with D possibly being TRBD1 (5 bases). V lost 0 bases, J lost 4 bases, and 10 bases lay in between. Per germline, CDR1 SGHRS and CDR2 YFSETQ. CDR3 length: 14 residues. CDR3 residues: CASSLDRTPYGYTF. The CDR3 nucleotides are TGCGCCAGCAGCTTGGACAGGACCCCCTATGGCTACACCTTC.

This clonotype showed up many times. The CDR3 here is CASSLSYRPAEAFF. CDR3 sequence (DNA): TGTGCCAGCAGTTTATCGTATAGGCCCGCTGAAGCTTTCTTT. The chain has TRBV28 and TRBJ1-1, with D unresolved. Germline V gene lookup returns CDR1 MDHEN and CDR2 SYDVKM. The CDR3 runs 14 residues. V lost 1 base and J lost 6, with 12 bases in between.

This clonotype was observed at least ten times. J is TRBJ2-1 and V is TRBV2; D is possibly TRBD2 (6 bases). This CDR3 contains 15 residues. Germline-derived CDR1 and CDR2 are SNHLY and FYNNEI. V was clipped by 5 bases and J by 1 base, with 12 bases between them. CDR3 residues: CASSTGTVSYNEQFF. The CDR3 coding sequence is TGTGCCAGCAGTACCGGGACTGTATCCTACAATGAGCAGTTCTTC.

A word on this clonotype: A read error may explain this, as a much larger clone is one base away. The chain is built from TRBV15 and TRBJ2-1; D might be TRBD2 (6 bases). Germline V gene data show CDR1 as LNHNV and CDR2 as YYDKDF (reference sequence). The CDR3 is 15 amino acids. The CDR3: CATSRIGSGRNEQSF. CDR3 DNA sequence: TGTGCCACCAGCAGGATCGGGAGTGGGCGGAATGAGCAGTCCTTC.

This clonotype was picked up many times. The rearrangement joins TRBV4-3 to TRBJ1-5; the match to TRBD1 covers 7 bases. This CDR3 is built from 13 residues. CDR1 is LGHNA and CDR2 is YSLEER in the germline V gene. Germline trimming cut 3 bases from V and 8 bases from J; bases unmatched to any gene: 4. The CDR3 DNA reads TGCGCCAGCAGCCAGACAGGGCGGGAGCCCCAGCATTTT. The encoded protein is CASSQTGREPQHF.

The CDR3 DNA sequence: TGTGCCAGCAGGGAGGGGACAGGGGGCGCGAAGACTGAAGCTTTCTTT. Protein product: CASREGTGGAKTEAFF. The rearrangement joins TRBV6-1 to TRBJ1-1; 12 bases map to TRBD1. There are 16 residues in the CDR3. Germline V gives CDR1 MNHNS, CDR2 SASEGT. The V gene end was trimmed by 6 bases and the J gene end by 5 bases; junction bases not matched to a gene: 10.

A note on this clonotype: A much larger clone differs from this one at a single base, so this may be a read error. The chain couples TRBV12-3 or TRBV12-4 to TRBJ2-1; D uncertain. The CDR3 loop spans 14 amino acids. The CDR3 sequence: CASSLSTLLNGQFF. The DNA of the CDR3 is TGTGCCAGCAGTTTATCTACCTTATTGAATGGGCAGTTCTTC.

The CDR3 loop is CACFRDQITDTQYF. In DNA, the CDR3 is TGTGCCTGTTTCCGGGACCAAATCACAGATACGCAGTATTTT. The chain combines TRBV30 with TRBJ2-3, with D tentatively TRBD1 or TRBD2 (5 bases each). The CDR3 runs 14 residues. With 6 bases removed from V and 2 bases from J, the gap between germline ends came to 15 bases. Per the germline V gene, CDR1 is GTSNPN and CDR2 is SVGIG (reference sequence).

The rearrangement joins TRBV6-5 to TRBJ1-5, with a weak D call TRBD1 (5 bases). This CDR3 has 17 amino acids. Trimming took 7 bases from V and 2 from J, leaving 21 bases between them. Germline V lookup: CDR1 MNHEY, CDR2 SVGAGI. CDR3 sequence: CASNPRWGEEGNQPQHF. The CDR3, as DNA: TGTGCCAGCAACCCCCGCTGGGGGGAAGAAGGCAATCAGCCCCAGCATTTT.

This clonotype was found many times. The V call is TRBV5-1, the J call TRBJ1-1; D gene ambiguous. The CDR3 consists of 15 residues. Germline lookup yields CDR1 SGHRS and CDR2 YFSETQ. With 0 bases removed from V and 2 bases from J, the gap between germline ends came to 11 bases. In nucleotides, the CDR3 is TGCGCCAGCAGCTTGGAGGGCAGAACCAACACTGAAGCTTTCTTT. It is translated as CASSLEGRTNTEAFF. The full variable domain, in which reference TRBV5-1 and TRBJ1-1 provide the parts outside the CDR3, is KAGVTQTPRYLIKTRGQQVTLSCSPISGHRSVSWYQQTPGQGLQFLFEYFSETQRNKGNFPGRFSGRQFSNSRSEMNVSTLELGDSALYLCASSLEGRTNTEAFFGQGTRLTVV.

This clonotype was recorded at least ten times. V is TRBV6-1 and J is TRBJ2-7, with D perhaps matching TRBD1 (5 bases). CDR1 and CDR2 from the germline V gene are MNHNS and SASEGT. V dropped 5 bases and J dropped 1 base, with 12 bases sitting between them. The CDR3 sequence is 14 residues long. CDR3 nucleotide sequence: TGTGCCAGCAGTAGAACGACAGTTTCCTACGAGCAGTACTTC. Its translation: CASSRTTVSYEQYF.

This clonotype has ten or more counts. This chain links TRBV28 with TRBJ1-6; D remains ambiguous. V gave up 5 bases and J gave up 10 bases, with 18 bases separating them. In germline, CDR1 is MDHEN, CDR2 SYDVKM. The CDR3 spans 15 residues. CDR3 nucleotides: TGTGCCAGCAGTCCTCCCCGGCTCCCGGACTCACCCCTCCACTTT. It codes for CASSPPRLPDSPLHF.

This clonotype was picked up many times. The J gene is TRBJ2-5, the V gene TRBV12-3 or TRBV12-4; D perhaps matches TRBD1 (5 bases). The length of the CDR3 is 13 residues. Deletions cut 7 bases from V and 3 bases from J, with 12 bases between. The CDR3 DNA follows: TGTGCCAGCACAAGACAGAATAAAGAGACCCAGTACTTC. Translation: CASTRQNKETQYF.